This T cell receptor beta chain comes out of a study of blood T cell repertoires in COVID-19. As for the study in general: There were acute and convalescent COVID-19 samples, and they came from the United States, Italy and Spain. Sample material is recorded as cDNA or gDNA derived from T cells, B-cell-depleted T cells, or PBMCs.

Germline V lookup: CDR1 MRHNA, CDR2 SNTAGT. V lost 3 bases, J lost 2 bases, and 7 bases lay in between. The CDR3 totals 14 residues. Per the original data handling: The assay estimated nucleated cells by amplifying reference gene primers. TCRdb's table, derived via immunoSEQ multiplex PCR, lists solely in-frame clones and lacks some. The V and J calls and the clone size are those of that table, but D and trimming were determined from the DNA. Of under 85,000 clones in the sample, roughly 86% are singletons; the top ten hold 20% to 25%. The clonotype comes from a human donor in a cohort sampled during active COVID-19. The chain joins TRBV6-4 to TRBJ1-4; D unresolved. Sequencing was carried out using peripheral blood. The CDR3 coding sequence is TGTGCCAGCAGTGAAGAGGTGACTAATGAAAAACTGTTTTTT. It translates to CASSEEVTNEKLFF.